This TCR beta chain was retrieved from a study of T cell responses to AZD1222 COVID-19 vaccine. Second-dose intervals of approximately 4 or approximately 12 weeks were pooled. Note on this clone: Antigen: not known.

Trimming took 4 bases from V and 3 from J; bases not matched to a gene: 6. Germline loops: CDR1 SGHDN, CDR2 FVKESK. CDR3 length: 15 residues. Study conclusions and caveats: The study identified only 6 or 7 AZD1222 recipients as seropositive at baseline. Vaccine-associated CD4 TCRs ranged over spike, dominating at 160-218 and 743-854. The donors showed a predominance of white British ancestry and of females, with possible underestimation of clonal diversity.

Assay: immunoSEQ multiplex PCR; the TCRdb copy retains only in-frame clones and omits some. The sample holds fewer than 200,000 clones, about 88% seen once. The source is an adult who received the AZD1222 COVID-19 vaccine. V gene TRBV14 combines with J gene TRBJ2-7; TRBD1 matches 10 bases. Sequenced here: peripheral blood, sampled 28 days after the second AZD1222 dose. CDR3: CASSRSRTGGYEQYF. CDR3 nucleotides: TGTGCCAGCAGCCGCTCCCGGACAGGGGGCTACGAGCAGTACTTC.